Shown below are 24 T cell receptor beta chains from a single sample sequenced in a study of CD8 T cells in ankylosing spondylitis. Study-level results: One TCR beta motif, made up of 7 or 8 highly homologous variants, appeared characteristic of ankylosing spondylitis blood.

No antigen has been assigned to these receptors. TCRdb re-called the 5' RACE reads with MiXCR, one entry per CDR3 protein. This table has hundreds of thousands of distinct CDR3 sequences, roughly a quarter appearing once. Sequencing was carried out using blood, either unsorted or a sorted T cell fraction (not recorded which). The source of these receptors is a male donor with ankylosing spondylitis.

CDR3 sequence (DNA): TGCAGCGCCCTAAAAAACACCGGGGAGCTGTTTTTT. Amino acid sequence: CSALKNTGELFF. V and J are TRBV29-1 and TRBJ2-2; D gene ambiguous. The CDR3 extends over 12 amino acids. The ends were cut back, 7 bases at V and 2 bases at J, with 8 bases in the middle. The germline V gene has CDR1 SQVTM and CDR2 ANQGSEA.

This chain connects TRBV21-1 to TRBJ2-5; TRBD1, the table's D call, was not compared with the DNA. TRBV21-1 is a pseudogene segment. The CDR3 sequence is 15 residues long. CDR3 residues: CASSKAGGSQETQYF. The DNA for the CDR3 is TGTGCCAGCAGCAAAGCCGGGGGATCCCAAGAGACCCAGTACTTC.

This clonotype was counted between two and nine times. V and J are TRBV11-2 and TRBJ1-5; 7 bases align to TRBD1. This CDR3 is built from 19 residues. Germline CDR1 SGHAT, CDR2 FQNNGV. V lost 4 bases, J lost 0 bases, and 15 bases stayed unmatched. In DNA, the CDR3 is TGTGCCAGCAGCTCCAAGGGAGGGGGCAGGCATCTTAGCAATCAGCCCCAGCATTTT. It translates to CASSSKGGGRHLSNQPQHF.

This clonotype was observed a handful of times. V is TRBV2 and J is TRBJ2-3, with TRBD2 identical over 7 bases. Germline lookup yields CDR1 SNHLY and CDR2 FYNNEI. This CDR3 is 15 amino acids long. The V and J ends lost 3 bases and 6 bases, in that order; junction bases with no gene match: 9. In DNA, the CDR3 is TGTGCCAGCAGTGATTGGGCGGGAGTGGCGGATACGCAGTATTTT. Translating gives CASSDWAGVADTQYF.

The genes are TRBV7-8 and TRBJ2-1, with D possibly matching TRBD2 (6 bases). This CDR3 contains 15 residues. The V gene lost 2 bases and the J gene lost 7 bases, with 15 bases spanning the gap. Germline V gives CDR1 SGHVS, CDR2 FQNEAQ. CDR3 sequence reads: CASSLSTGRRNEQFF. The DNA of the CDR3 is TGTGCCAGCAGCTTAAGCACGGGGAGGCGGAATGAGCAGTTCTTC.

The count of this clonotype is one. The chain has TRBV7-2 and TRBJ2-3; 7 positions agree with TRBD2. The CDR3 extends over 15 amino acids. The junction had 6 bases not matched to a gene; V was cut back by 2 bases and J by 4 bases. Germline values: CDR1 SGHTA, CDR2 FQGNSA. CDR3 in amino acids: CASSLNAGEADTQYF. The CDR3 nucleotides read TGTGCCAGCAGCTTAAATGCGGGAGAGGCAGATACGCAGTATTTT.

This clonotype was observed a few times. This chain links TRBV18 with TRBJ2-1; TRBD2 aligns across 8 bases. This CDR3 region has 14 residues. V was pared by 5 bases and J by 8 bases, with 8 bases of the junction left unmatched. Germline assignment: CDR1 KGHSH and CDR2 LQKENI. The CDR3 loop reads CASSDSGSWDEQFF. The CDR3 DNA follows: TGTGCCAGCTCAGACAGCGGGAGTTGGGATGAGCAGTTCTTC.

This clonotype was recorded at least ten times. The chain combines TRBV5-5 with TRBJ2-2; a weak D match, TRBD1 (7 bases). Germline CDR1 SGHKS, CDR2 YYEKEE (reference sequence). The V end was cut by 1 base, the J end by 10 bases, with 14 bases between. The CDR3 is 14 amino acids. CDR3 coding DNA: TGTGCCAGCAGCTTGTGGCAGGGGGACTCGGAGCTGTTTTTT. Protein: CASSLWQGDSELFF.

The V gene is TRBV20-1, the J gene TRBJ2-3; 9 bases match TRBD1. From germline, CDR1 is DFQATT and CDR2 SNEGSKA (reference sequence). V trimming: 6 bases; J trimming: 6 bases; junction bases outside the gene matches: 10. The CDR3 totals 14 residues. CDR3 sequence (DNA): TGCAGTGCCCCTGGGACAGGGAGTTGGGATACGCAGTATTTT. It yields the protein CSAPGTGSWDTQYF.

The CDR3 DNA reads TGCAGCGTTGTGTCAGAGACAGGACGTGGCTACACCTTC. It codes for CSVVSETGRGYTF. The rearrangement links TRBV29-1 to TRBJ1-2, with D perhaps TRBD1 (6 bases). CDR1 SQVTM and CDR2 ANQGSEA come from the germline V gene. The CDR3 runs 13 residues. Trimming removed 4 bases from V and 7 bases from J, with 16 bases in between.

This clonotype was counted a few times. This sequence joins TRBV2 and TRBJ2-7; D unclear. V was shortened by 1 base and J by 6 bases, with 4 bases between the two germline ends. Looked up from germline, CDR1 is SNHLY and CDR2 is FYNNEI. The CDR3 covers 11 residues. This chain's CDR3 is CASSEVSEQYV. The CDR3, as DNA: TGTGCCAGCAGTGAAGTGTCCGAGCAGTACGTC.

The count of this clonotype is one. The chain recombines TRBV3-1 with TRBJ2-5, with TRBD1 as a possible D gene (7 bases). The CDR3 runs to 14 residues. Germline V gene data show CDR1 as LGHDT and CDR2 as YNNKEL (reference sequence). V lost 1 base and J 5 bases, leaving 11 bases between the germline ends. This CDR3 reads CASSQAAGGETQYF. CDR3 DNA sequence: TGTGCCAGCAGCCAAGCCGCAGGGGGGGAGACCCAGTACTTC.

The sample holds a few counts of this clonotype. V is TRBV20-1 and J is TRBJ2-7, with TRBD2 matching 7 bases. The germline gives CDR1 DFQATT, CDR2 SNEGSKA (reference sequence). V trimming: 6 bases; J trimming: 2 bases; junction bases outside the gene matches: 16. CDR3 length equals 16 residues. This CDR3 is CSAKRPGLTRTYEQYF. CDR3 DNA sequence: TGCAGTGCCAAGCGCCCGGGACTAACCCGAACCTACGAGCAGTACTTC.

The J gene is TRBJ2-3, the V gene TRBV20-1; TRBD2 matches at 7 bases. V was pared by 2 bases and J by 1 base, with 3 bases of the junction left unmatched. Germline CDR1 is DFQATT and CDR2 is SNEGSKA (reference sequence). The CDR3 totals 14 residues. CDR3 bases: TGCAGTGCTAGACGGGAGGTGGGCACAGATACGCAGTATTTT. Amino acid sequence: CSARREVGTDTQYF.

The gene calls are TRBV7-2 and TRBJ2-1; a weak D match, TRBD1 (5 bases). V was cut by 1 base and J by 2 bases, with 15 bases left in between. Germline lookup yields CDR1 SGHTA and CDR2 FQGNSA. The CDR3 has 17 amino acids. This CDR3 is CASSLGARRGTYNEQFF. In DNA, the CDR3 is TGTGCCAGCAGCTTAGGTGCTCGAAGGGGAACCTACAATGAGCAGTTCTTC.

This clonotype was recorded at least ten times. V gene TRBV7-6 combines with J gene TRBJ1-1, with TRBD1 as a possible D gene (6 bases). The V gene's germline CDR1 is SGHVS and CDR2 FNYEAQ. V shed 3 bases and J shed 5 bases, with 16 bases lying between them. This CDR3 spans 15 amino acids. CDR3 sequence: CASSLTQGVWTEAFF. The CDR3 region has the DNA TGTGCCAGCAGCTTGACACAGGGTGTCTGGACTGAAGCTTTCTTT.

This clonotype was observed a few times. This chain joins TRBV15 and TRBJ2-2, with D unresolved. There are 18 residues in the CDR3. Germline V lookup: CDR1 LNHNV, CDR2 YYDKDF (reference sequence). The V end was cut by 0 bases, the J end by 2 bases, with 16 bases between. The CDR3, as DNA: TGTGCCACCAGCAGAGATCTGGCCGGTTTTACTAACACCGGGGAGCTGTTTTTT. Translated, it gives CATSRDLAGFTNTGELFF. Based on the CDR3 plus reference TRBV15 and TRBJ2-2, the full variable domain is DAMVIQNPRYQVTQFGKPVTLSCSQTLNHNVMYWYQQKSSQAPKLLFHYYDKDFNNEADTPDNFQSRRPNTSFCFLDIRSPGLGDTAMYLCATSRDLAGFTNTGELFFGEGSRLTVL.

V usage is TRBV19 and J usage is TRBJ1-5; TRBD1 might be the D (6 bases). V was clipped by 4 bases and J by 0 bases, with 13 bases between them. Germline CDR1 reads LNHDA; CDR2 reads SQIVND (reference sequence). The CDR3 extends over 16 amino acids. The CDR3 protein is CASSNPGHLSNQPQHF. In DNA, the CDR3 is TGTGCCAGTAGTAACCCGGGACACCTTAGCAATCAGCCCCAGCATTTT.

The V and J genes are TRBV18 and TRBJ2-7; 10 nucleotides agree with TRBD2. With V trimmed by 4 bases and J by 3 bases, 3 bases remained unmatched. CDR1 KGHSH and CDR2 LQKENI come from the germline V gene. The CDR3 is 14 residues long. CDR3 loop: CASSQAGGHYEQYF. The CDR3 coding sequence is TGTGCCAGCTCACAAGCGGGAGGGCACTACGAGCAGTACTTC.

There are a few counts of this clonotype. The chain has TRBV20-1 and TRBJ2-1; 15 positions match TRBD2. The length of the CDR3 is 16 residues. The germline CDR1 and CDR2 sequences are DFQATT and SNEGSKA (reference sequence). V was clipped by 4 bases and J by 7 bases; unmatched bases: 8. In nucleotides, the CDR3 is TGCAGTGCTAACGGACTAGCGGGAGGGTTAGTAAATGAGCAGTTCTTC. Translating gives CSANGLAGGLVNEQFF.

The chain recombines TRBV6-1 with TRBJ1-5; 9 nucleotides align to TRBD1. Per germline, CDR1 MNHNS and CDR2 SASEGT. The CDR3 consists of 14 residues. V lost 10 bases to trimming and J lost 5 bases; unmatched junction nucleotides: 9. Here the CDR3 reads CATEMTGGYQPQHF. In DNA, the CDR3 is TGTGCCACCGAAATGACAGGGGGTTATCAGCCCCAGCATTTT.

This clonotype was observed a single time. The gene calls are TRBV10-3 and TRBJ2-1; 10 positions agree with TRBD2. The CDR3 is 16 residues long. Germline-derived CDR1 and CDR2 are ENHRY and SYGVKD. Germline trimming cut 6 bases from V and 2 bases from J; bases unmatched to any gene: 7. The CDR3 DNA reads TGTGCCATCAGCCTAGGACTAGCGGCGCCCTACAATGAGCAGTTCTTC. Protein: CAISLGLAAPYNEQFF.

This clonotype has just a few counts. The J gene is TRBJ2-1, the V gene TRBV7-9, with D possibly being TRBD1 (5 bases). This CDR3 has 16 amino acids. Germline loops: CDR1 SEHNR, CDR2 FQNEAQ (reference sequence). Trimming removed 5 bases at V and 0 bases at J, with 14 bases between. The CDR3 loop reads CASSQRQSTSYNEQFF. CDR3 nucleotide sequence: TGTGCCAGCAGCCAAAGACAGTCTACCTCCTACAATGAGCAGTTCTTC.

This clonotype was observed a handful of times. The chain recombines TRBV4-1 with TRBJ2-1; D perhaps matches TRBD2 (6 bases). V lost 1 base to trimming and J lost 7 bases, with 23 bases between them. Per germline, CDR1 MGHRA and CDR2 YSYEKL. The CDR3 is made up of 18 amino acids. The CDR3 protein is CASSQVGGLGPSGNEQFF. The CDR3 nucleotides are TGCGCCAGCAGCCAAGTAGGCGGCTTGGGACCGAGCGGGAATGAGCAGTTCTTC.